This T cell receptor beta chain was found in a study of neurological immune-mediated disorders. This clonotype occurred many times. Its antigen is still unknown. V lost 5 bases to trimming and J lost 7 bases, with 18 bases between them. The CDR3 has 15 residues. CDR1 is SGHTA and CDR2 is FQGNSA in the germline V gene. Regarding the study as a whole: Healthy controls had more TCR clonal expansion than multiple sclerosis, which showed the least, whereas HTLV-1-associated myelopathy showed the most.

Synthesis of cDNA was performed by 5'RACE using 10-nucleotide random UMIs. TCRdb analysed the 5' RACE reads with MiXCR anew, one entry per CDR3 protein. The sample includes about 79,000 distinct CDR3 sequences, roughly 14% of them seen just once. The gene calls are TRBV7-2 and TRBJ1-5, with TRBD1 as a possible D gene (6 bases). Sequencing used PBMCs. This TCR derives from a woman aged 45-65 years in good health. The CDR3 sequence: CASSAVSGVSQPQHF. The CDR3 DNA follows: TGTGCCAGCAGCGCCGTTTCAGGGGTCAGCCAGCCCCAGCATTTT.